The TCR beta chain under discussion was sequenced for a study of blood T cells in healthy people across ages. In this sample, this clonotype turned up a few times. This CDR3 contains 13 residues. The germline gives CDR1 ENHRY, CDR2 SYGVKD. V was cut by 4 bases and J by 1 base, with 5 bases left in between. Then a second PCR, running about 6 to 12 cycles, was carried out with a sample-barcoded 5' primer and a J-beta primer mix. TCRdb reprocessed the 5' RACE reads with MiXCR, giving one entry per CDR3 protein. The table shows 500,000 to 650,000 distinct CDR3 sequences, with about 29% occurring only once. These data were also reused for a study on T cells of mothers and their children. That investigation notes: For cDNA synthesis, the complete extracted RNA was used (around 1.5 ug per 15 ul).

This rearrangement joins TRBV10-3 to TRBJ1-3; D is unresolved. The sequencing input was blood. This TCR was recovered from a boy younger than 10 in good health. CDR3 nucleotide sequence: TGTGCCATCAGTGCGGGTTCTGGAAACACCATATATTTT. It is translated as CAISAGSGNTIYF.